This is a list of T cell receptor beta chains from one sample in a study of blood T cell repertoires in COVID-19. Assay used: immunoSEQ multiplex PCR; TCRdb lists only in-frame clones, some missing. The sample holds about 63,000 clones; around four fifths are singletons and the top ten take under 35%. The sequenced material came from peripheral blood. Every receptor here comes from a man aged 60 to 69 with COVID-19, enrolled during active disease. The CDR3 runs from the conserved cysteine through the conserved F or W. A D gene is named only where the DNA matches it firmly. Some rows mark clone size as missing; the rest say once, few, many or name a class of expanded clone.

clone_size: NA
v_call: TRBV9
j_call: TRBJ1-2
d_call: NA
cdr3_aa: CASSVFDSSRYGYTF
cdr3_nt: TGTGCCAGCAGCGTATTTGACAGTAGTAGGTATGGCTACACCTTC

clone_size: NA
v_call: TRBV29-1
j_call: TRBJ2-7
d_call: TRBD1
cdr3_aa: CSVGQGSYEQYF
cdr3_nt: TGCAGCGTTGGACAGGGCTCCTACGAGCAGTACTTC

clone_size: NA
v_call: TRBV4-2
j_call: TRBJ1-1
d_call: NA
cdr3_aa: CASRPQGGGMNTEAFF
cdr3_nt: TGTGCCAGCAGACCTCAAGGGGGGGGTATGAACACTGAAGCTTTCTTT

clone_size: NA
v_call: TRBV14
j_call: TRBJ2-1
d_call: NA
cdr3_aa: CASSQGALRRGEQFF
cdr3_nt: TGTGCCAGCAGCCAAGGGGCCCTCCGGAGGGGTGAGCAGTTCTTC

clone_size: NA
v_call: TRBV11-3
j_call: TRBJ2-2
d_call: TRBD2
cdr3_aa: CASSPGTSGRRATGELFF
cdr3_nt: TGTGCCAGCAGCCCTGGGACTAGCGGGAGAAGGGCTACCGGGGAGCTGTTTTTT

clone_size: NA
v_call: TRBV27
j_call: TRBJ1-1
d_call: TRBD1
cdr3_aa: CASSPNRKQGPTEAFF
cdr3_nt: TGTGCCAGCAGCCCAAACCGAAAACAGGGGCCCACTGAAGCTTTCTTT

clone_size: NA
v_call: TRBV7-2
j_call: TRBJ1-1
d_call: TRBD1
cdr3_aa: CASSLAQDRAAFF
cdr3_nt: TGTGCCAGCAGCTTAGCGCAGGACAGGGCGGCTTTCTTT

clone_size: NA
v_call: TRBV7-9
j_call: TRBJ1-2
d_call: TRBD1
cdr3_aa: CASSIHRGENGYTF
cdr3_nt: TGTGCCAGCAGCATTCACAGGGGAGAGAATGGCTACACCTTC

clone_size: few
v_call: TRBV9
j_call: TRBJ2-2
d_call: NA
cdr3_aa: CASSVGASQNTGELFF
cdr3_nt: TGTGCCAGCAGCGTAGGTGCTAGCCAGAACACCGGGGAGCTGTTTTTT

clone_size: NA
v_call: TRBV6-2/TRBV6-3
j_call: TRBJ1-2
d_call: NA
cdr3_aa: CASSYELNYGYTF
cdr3_nt: TGTGCCAGCAGTTACGAACTTAACTATGGCTACACCTTC

clone_size: NA
v_call: TRBV7-6
j_call: TRBJ1-1
d_call: NA
cdr3_aa: CASMGRNTEAFF
cdr3_nt: TGTGCCAGCATGGGCAGGAACACTGAAGCTTTCTTT

clone_size: NA
v_call: TRBV7-3
j_call: TRBJ2-3
d_call: NA
cdr3_aa: CASSPDELPILSADTQYF
cdr3_nt: TGTGCCAGCAGCCCTGACGAGTTGCCGATACTTAGCGCAGATACGCAGTATTTT

clone_size: NA
v_call: TRBV12-3/TRBV12-4
j_call: TRBJ1-2
d_call: NA
cdr3_aa: CASSETTNYGYTF
cdr3_nt: TGTGCCAGCAGTGAGACAACTAACTATGGCTACACCTTC

clone_size: NA
v_call: TRBV7-9
j_call: TRBJ1-1
d_call: TRBD1
cdr3_aa: CASSGTGDPEAFF
cdr3_nt: TGTGCCAGCAGCGGTACAGGGGACCCTGAAGCTTTCTTT

clone_size: once
v_call: TRBV6-5
j_call: TRBJ1-2
d_call: NA
cdr3_aa: CASAIGGNYGYTF
cdr3_nt: TGTGCCAGCGCGATAGGGGGTAACTATGGCTACACCTTC

clone_size: few
v_call: TRBV18
j_call: TRBJ2-5
d_call: NA
cdr3_aa: CASSATATKETQYF
cdr3_nt: TGTGCCAGCTCAGCGACGGCAACTAAAGAGACCCAGTACTTC

clone_size: few
v_call: TRBV7-9
j_call: TRBJ1-4
d_call: TRBD1
cdr3_aa: CASSPGQGPEKLFF
cdr3_nt: TGTGCCAGCAGCCCAGGACAGGGTCCTGAAAAACTGTTTTTT

clone_size: NA
v_call: TRBV5-1
j_call: TRBJ2-1
d_call: TRBD2
cdr3_aa: CASSTKETSGNEQFF
cdr3_nt: TGCGCCAGCAGCACAAAAGAGACTAGCGGCAATGAGCAGTTCTTC

clone_size: NA
v_call: TRBV6-5
j_call: TRBJ2-7
d_call: NA
cdr3_aa: CASSRGESYEQYF
cdr3_nt: TGTGCCAGCAGCAGGGGGGAGTCCTACGAGCAGTACTTC

clone_size: NA
v_call: TRBV19
j_call: TRBJ1-6
d_call: TRBD1
cdr3_aa: CASIGDRGSPLHF
cdr3_nt: TGTGCCAGTATTGGCGACAGGGGTTCACCCCTCCACTTT

clone_size: few
v_call: TRBV29-1
j_call: TRBJ1-2
d_call: TRBD1
cdr3_aa: CSVPGQGVSGYTF
cdr3_nt: TGCAGCGTTCCGGGACAGGGAGTTAGTGGCTACACCTTC

clone_size: NA
v_call: TRBV6-5
j_call: TRBJ2-1
d_call: TRBD2
cdr3_aa: CASSYPGGVRYNEQFF
cdr3_nt: TGTGCCAGCAGTTACCCCGGGGGGGTCCGGTACAATGAGCAGTTCTTC

clone_size: few
v_call: TRBV19
j_call: TRBJ2-3
d_call: NA
cdr3_aa: CASRSGISTDTQYF
cdr3_nt: TGTGCCAGTAGATCCGGGATTAGCACAGATACGCAGTATTTT

clone_size: NA
v_call: TRBV29-1
j_call: TRBJ2-1
d_call: TRBD2
cdr3_aa: CSVEDRGTRIEQFF
cdr3_nt: TGCAGCGTTGAAGATCGGGGGACTAGGATTGAGCAGTTCTTC

clone_size: NA
v_call: TRBV7-2
j_call: TRBJ2-1
d_call: NA
cdr3_aa: CASRTGTGTREQFF
cdr3_nt: TGTGCCAGCAGAACCGGGACTGGCACCCGTGAGCAGTTCTTC

clone_size: NA
v_call: TRBV18
j_call: TRBJ1-4
d_call: TRBD1
cdr3_aa: CASSPRTGGEEKLFF
cdr3_nt: TGTGCCAGCTCACCACGGACAGGGGGCGAAGAAAAACTGTTTTTT

clone_size: NA
v_call: TRBV29-1
j_call: TRBJ2-1
d_call: TRBD1
cdr3_aa: CSVRTGTGVNNEQFF
cdr3_nt: TGCAGCGTGAGGACCGGGACAGGGGTAAACAATGAGCAGTTCTTC

clone_size: NA
v_call: TRBV7-8
j_call: TRBJ2-2
d_call: NA
cdr3_aa: CASSPELRRELFF
cdr3_nt: TGTGCCAGCAGCCCAGAACTACGTCGGGAGCTGTTTTTT

clone_size: NA
v_call: TRBV5-4
j_call: TRBJ2-7
d_call: TRBD2
cdr3_aa: CASSFSGGGEQYF
cdr3_nt: TGTGCCAGCAGCTTCTCTGGCGGGGGCGAGCAGTACTTC

clone_size: NA
v_call: TRBV6-6
j_call: TRBJ2-7
d_call: TRBD2
cdr3_aa: CASRPGLAGGKYF
cdr3_nt: TGTGCCAGCAGACCAGGACTAGCGGGAGGAAAGTACTTC

clone_size: NA
v_call: TRBV5-1
j_call: TRBJ2-7
d_call: TRBD2
cdr3_aa: CASSLSAGLDIYEQYF
cdr3_nt: TGCGCCAGCAGCTTATCTGCAGGACTAGATATCTACGAGCAGTACTTC

clone_size: NA
v_call: TRBV3-1/TRBV3-2
j_call: TRBJ1-5
d_call: NA
cdr3_aa: CASSPSGSAKQPQHF
cdr3_nt: TGTGCCAGCAGCCCCTCGGGGAGCGCCAAACAGCCCCAGCATTTT

clone_size: medium-sized
v_call: TRBV29-1
j_call: TRBJ2-3
d_call: NA
cdr3_aa: CSVVLGQIPDTQYF
cdr3_nt: TGCAGCGTTGTACTAGGCCAAATTCCAGATACGCAGTATTTT

clone_size: NA
v_call: TRBV7-2
j_call: TRBJ2-1
d_call: NA
cdr3_aa: CASSLETTLGREQFF
cdr3_nt: TGTGCCAGCAGCTTGGAGACTACCCTTGGTCGGGAGCAGTTCTTC

clone_size: NA
v_call: TRBV19
j_call: TRBJ1-1
d_call: NA
cdr3_aa: CASSIPRFGAFF
cdr3_nt: TGTGCCAGTAGTATCCCCCGGTTCGGGGCTTTCTTT

clone_size: NA
v_call: TRBV5-1
j_call: TRBJ2-2
d_call: TRBD2
cdr3_aa: CASSSLAGVGTGELFF
cdr3_nt: TGCGCCAGCAGTTCACTAGCGGGAGTCGGCACCGGGGAGCTGTTTTTT

clone_size: NA
v_call: TRBV5-4
j_call: TRBJ1-1
d_call: TRBD1
cdr3_aa: CASSAPGGAEAFF
cdr3_nt: TGTGCCAGCAGCGCCCCAGGGGGAGCTGAAGCTTTCTTT

clone_size: NA
v_call: TRBV11-1
j_call: TRBJ2-7
d_call: NA
cdr3_aa: CASSRVGAFSYEQYF
cdr3_nt: TGTGCCAGCAGTCGCGTGGGAGCCTTCTCCTACGAGCAGTACTTC

clone_size: NA
v_call: TRBV7-2
j_call: TRBJ2-7
d_call: NA
cdr3_aa: CASSPQGQEQYF
cdr3_nt: TGTGCCAGCAGCCCTCAGGGTCAGGAGCAGTACTTC

clone_size: NA
v_call: TRBV9
j_call: TRBJ2-1
d_call: TRBD2
cdr3_aa: CASSLRTSGRVPTSYNEQFF
cdr3_nt: TGTGCCAGCAGCCTACGGACTAGCGGGAGAGTCCCCACCTCCTACAATGAGCAGTTCTTC

clone_size: NA
v_call: TRBV6-5
j_call: TRBJ2-3
d_call: NA
cdr3_aa: CASGAADTQYF
cdr3_nt: TGTGCCAGCGGGGCCGCGGATACGCAGTATTTT

clone_size: NA
v_call: TRBV9
j_call: TRBJ2-5
d_call: TRBD1
cdr3_aa: CASSPGQIEETQYF
cdr3_nt: TGTGCCAGCAGCCCGGGACAGATAGAAGAGACCCAGTACTTC